This TCR beta chain comes out of a study of tumor and adjacent non-tumor tissue in lung cancer. TCRbeta libraries were built with three rounds of nested PCR, modified from ARM-PCR. One entry per CDR3 protein results from TCRdb running MiXCR on the multiplex PCR reads. The data show some 80,000 distinct CDR3 sequences, with roughly three quarters seen just once and about a fifth held by the top ten. RNA was extracted from bulk tissue without any cell sorting. This non-tumor lung sample came from over 3 cm beyond the tumor edge. The CDR3 sequence is 17 residues long. Germline values: CDR1 MNHNS, CDR2 SASEGT. V lost 7 bases and J lost 5, with 24 bases in between.

This sequence was found in a woman in her fifties or sixties with non-small cell lung cancer. The chain links TRBV6-1 to TRBJ2-1, with TRBD1 as a possible D gene (5 bases). The specimen was distant non-tumor lung tissue. The CDR3: CASILVTGRQLDNEQFF. The CDR3 nucleotides are TGTGCCAGCATCCTGGTTACAGGCCGTCAACTCGACAATGAGCAGTTCTTC.